This T cell receptor beta chain appears in the sequencing data of a study of blood T cells in healthy people across ages. The CDR3 length is 13 residues. The germline V and J ends were trimmed by 4 bases and 7 bases, with 13 bases remaining between them. A second about 7 to 11 cycle PCR used barcoded and J-beta primers. TCRdb re-derived calls from the 5' RACE reads in MiXCR, one entry per CDR3 protein. The table includes about 1.8 million distinct CDR3 sequences, less than 50% detected once. Findings and limits, study-wide: Versus aged donors, long-lived donors had higher diversity and more naive CD4+ cells. Correlation between TCR beta diversity and naive T cell percentage was strong. Researchers said unsorted PBMCs prevented a conclusive naive versus antigen-experienced comparison.

Per-sample PBMC isolation yielded at least 6.5 million cells. At least ten counts were recorded for this clonotype. What it recognizes is unknown. The sequenced material came from blood. The TCR was taken from a middle-aged woman in good health. This chain links TRBV12-3 or TRBV12-4 with TRBJ2-5; D tentatively fits TRBD1 or TRBD2 (5 bases each). CDR3 loop: CASSSGTRATQYF. The CDR3 region has the DNA TGTGCCAGCAGTTCCGGGACGCGGGCGACCCAGTACTTC.